The sequence of this T cell receptor (beta chain) was determined in a study of T cell repertoires in cytomegalovirus infection. Overall study: Through public TCR beta signatures, both CMV infection and matching HLA type were indicated.

From germline, CDR1 is SGHAT and CDR2 FQNNGV. The CDR3 runs to 12 residues. V was shortened by 4 bases and J by 9 bases, with 12 bases between the two germline ends. On this clonotype itself: Antigen unknown.

Overall study findings and caveats: Cumulative frequency (of public TCR beta family members) identified carriers of CMV plus the relevant HLA. HLA-C-restricted CMV-specific TCR beta clonotypes were dominant in the ex vivo response.

Via MiXCR, TCRdb re-called the reads, giving one row per CDR3 protein. The table shows approximately 110,000 distinct CDR3 sequences, with about 9.5% occurring only once. This receptor was taken from a human donor in good health (CMV status not recorded). Some clones in this sample may be carry-over from other donors' samples. Sequenced: PBMCs, sequenced either directly or after in vitro stimulation (not recorded which). This chain uses TRBV11-2 with TRBJ2-5; D remains ambiguous. CDR3 sequence reads: CASSSAAGAQYF. In DNA form, the CDR3 reads TGTGCCAGCAGCTCAGCCGCTGGGGCCCAGTACTTC.